This T cell receptor beta chain was documented in a study of OX40 agonist ivuxolimab in advanced cancers. Only in-frame clones appear in the TCRdb table, and some are missing; sequencing was by immunoSEQ multiplex PCR. The sample records about 26,000 clones, over 70% being singletons. V trimming: 7 bases; J trimming: 5 bases; junction bases outside the gene matches: 10. The CDR3 contains 16 residues. Per the germline V gene, CDR1 is MRHNA and CDR2 is SNTAGT. The V gene is TRBV6-4, the J gene TRBJ2-2; 10 bases align to TRBD1. This clonotype originated in an adult with an advanced solid tumor such as melanoma, head and neck, liver or kidney cancer. The source was CD4+ or CD8+ T cells sorted from blood, collected in a trial of the OX40 agonist ivuxolimab. DNA of the CDR3: TGTGCCAGCACTGCACAGGGACAGGGGAATACCGGGGAGCTGTTTTTT. This gives the protein CASTAQGQGNTGELFF.